A single TCR beta chain is shown here with its context. Its specific antigen is unknown. Qualities for individual bases were not recorded, and no much larger clone is one base off. Cells were frozen in liquid nitrogen in DMSO/FBS as aliquots of roughly 500,000 cells, with a single aliquot from each fraction going to sequencing. Endoscopy and small intestinal biopsy were performed in all 30 or so patients in the study. Intraepithelial cells were released by stirring biopsies for one hour at 37°C in RPMI containing EGTA, MgCl2 and 1% FBS. The Qiagen DNeasy blood extraction kit was used to extract genomic DNA from the frozen unsorted cell fractions. The data were taken from a study of coeliac disease (dated by TCRdb to 2022 to 2024). In terms of the full investigation: Each coeliac patient fell into one of three classes: newly diagnosed active disease, refractory coeliac disease type I, or disease kept under control by a gluten-free diet. TRB sequencing succeeded for samples from roughly 30 subjects, including 24 paired bulk unsorted intraepithelial and lamina propria cell samples. The study set out to describe the TR repertoires of small intestinal T cells in active coeliac disease, refractory type I coeliac disease, and coeliac disease treated with a gluten-free diet. Next-generation sequencing of rearranged TRB and TRG CDR3 regions was applied to small intestinal lymphocyte fractions from coeliac and non-coeliac patients. Of the 30 or so patients in the full study, around 22 had coeliac disease confirmed by serology and 8 were controls with non-small intestinal disorders.

Study-wide conclusions, independent of this receptor: The separation of intraepithelial from lamina propria cells did not yield high-purity fractions, so cross-contamination between compartments was possible. The approach was considered by the authors to be unsuitable for unbiased detection of gliadin-specific T cells, as gliadin-specific T cells are scarce and rarely shared between patients. Lower clonality than in controls was observed in the TRB and TRG repertoires of active coeliac intraepithelial and lamina propria samples, suggesting that diverse T cells were recruited. For the most part, TRB repertoires were private, with most amino acid sequences found in only one sample, and V-gene usage showed no significant difference across disease groups.

The receptor library was made with the immunoSEQ multiplex PCR assay. The TR loci underwent multiplexed PCR amplification, with J gene segments targeted by reverse primers and V gene segments targeted by forward primers. The amplified CDR3 regions were sequenced using the Illumina HiSeq System. In the source study's methods: To strip out PCR and sequencing errors and collapse the data into unique sequences, a nearest-neighbour algorithm merged closely related reads. Repertoires were summarised by clonality and by T cell density, defined as TR molecules per amount of genomic DNA input. CDR3 amino acid sequences present in at least 80% of unsorted samples were defined as public TRs and were then tested for differential abundance between coeliac and control samples. Disease-group differences in clonality and density were tested with Kruskal-Wallis tests followed by Dunn post-tests. Drawn from immuneACCESS, this table holds only the in-frame rearrangements with V and J called that TCRdb kept. Clones are partly lost; checked studies trace under half to an unresolved V gene and leave the rest unexplained. The D gene and trimming were derived from the DNA, and the V and J assignments and clone size from that table. Across this sample there are approximately 3,800 clones, with roughly 68% seen only once. Around 6% of the sample is taken by the ten largest.

Sequencing input: intraepithelial lymphocytes from the gut. The label giving this sample's cell subset or site can be read as: intraepithelial cell (IEC) fraction of small intestinal biopsy. The sequence was obtained from a woman aged 60-75 years with active celiac disease.

The bases are TGTGCCAGCGCATCCGGGACAGCAGGCTACGAGCAGTACTTC. The translation is CASASGTAGYEQYF. Recombination linked TRBV27 to TRBJ2-7; 7 bases in between match TRBD1. The CDR3 runs 14 amino acids, cysteine and phenylalanine included. Only the CDR3 DNA is retained, 42 bases long and in frame from the first base. For CDR1 and CDR2, the germline V gene (reference sequence) lists MNHEY and SMNVEV. From V the trimming removes 8 bases and from J it removes 3 bases, while the gene matches leave 10 bases of the junction unaccounted for.